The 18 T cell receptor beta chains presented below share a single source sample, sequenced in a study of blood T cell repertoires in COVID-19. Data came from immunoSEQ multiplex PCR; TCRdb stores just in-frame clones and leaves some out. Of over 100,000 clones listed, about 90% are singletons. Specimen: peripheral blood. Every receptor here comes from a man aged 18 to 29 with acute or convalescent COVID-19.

The CDR3: CASTPGGGDLNEQYF. Written as DNA, the CDR3 is TGTGCCAGCACTCCGGGGGGGGGAGATCTGAACGAGCAGTACTTC. This chain connects TRBV6-5 to TRBJ2-7, with 8 bases lining up with TRBD2. There are 15 residues in the CDR3. Trimming took 7 bases from V and 5 from J; bases not matched to a gene: 13. In germline, CDR1 is MNHEY, CDR2 SVGAGI.

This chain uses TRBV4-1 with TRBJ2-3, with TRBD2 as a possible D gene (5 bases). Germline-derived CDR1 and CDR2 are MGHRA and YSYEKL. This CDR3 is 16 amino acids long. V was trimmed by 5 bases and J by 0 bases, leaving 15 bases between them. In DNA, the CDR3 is TGCGCCAGCAGCGCCCGACTACCTTCTAGCACAGATACGCAGTATTTT. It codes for CASSARLPSSTDTQYF.

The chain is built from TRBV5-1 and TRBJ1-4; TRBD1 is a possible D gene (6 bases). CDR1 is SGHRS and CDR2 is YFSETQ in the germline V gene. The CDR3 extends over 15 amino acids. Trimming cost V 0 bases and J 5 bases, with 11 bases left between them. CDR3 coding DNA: TGCGCCAGCAGCTTGGGCGACAGGCTGAATGAAAAACTGTTTTTT. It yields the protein CASSLGDRLNEKLFF. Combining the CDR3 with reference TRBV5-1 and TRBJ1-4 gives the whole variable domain KAGVTQTPRYLIKTRGQQVTLSCSPISGHRSVSWYQQTPGQGLQFLFEYFSETQRNKGNFPGRFSGRQFSNSRSEMNVSTLELGDSALYLCASSLGDRLNEKLFFGSGTQLSVL.

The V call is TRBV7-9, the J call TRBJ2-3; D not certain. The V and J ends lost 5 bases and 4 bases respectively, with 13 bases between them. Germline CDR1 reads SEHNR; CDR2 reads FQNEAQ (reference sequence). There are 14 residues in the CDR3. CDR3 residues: CASSPSGSPDTQYF. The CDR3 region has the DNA TGTGCCAGCAGCCCATCCGGTTCGCCAGATACGCAGTATTTT. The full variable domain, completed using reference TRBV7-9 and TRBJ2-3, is DTGVSQNPRHKITKRGQNVTFRCDPISEHNRLYWYRQTLGQGPEFLTYFQNEAQLEKSRLLSDRFSAERPKGSFSTLEIQRTEQGDSAMYLCASSPSGSPDTQYFGPGTRLTVL.

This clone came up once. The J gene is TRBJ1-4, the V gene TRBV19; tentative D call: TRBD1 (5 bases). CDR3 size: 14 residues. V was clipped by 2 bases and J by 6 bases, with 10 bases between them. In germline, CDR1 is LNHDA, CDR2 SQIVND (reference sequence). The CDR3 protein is CASSIQGGDEKLFF. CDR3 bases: TGTGCCAGTAGTATACAGGGAGGAGATGAAAAACTGTTTTTT.

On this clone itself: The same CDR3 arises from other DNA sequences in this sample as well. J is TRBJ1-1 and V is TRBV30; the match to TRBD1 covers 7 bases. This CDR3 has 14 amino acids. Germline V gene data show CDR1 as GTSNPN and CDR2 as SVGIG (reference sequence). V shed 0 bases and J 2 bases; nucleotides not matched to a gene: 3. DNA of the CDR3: TGTGCCTGGAGTGTGCACAGGGGTAACACTGAAGCTTTCTTT. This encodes CAWSVHRGNTEAFF.

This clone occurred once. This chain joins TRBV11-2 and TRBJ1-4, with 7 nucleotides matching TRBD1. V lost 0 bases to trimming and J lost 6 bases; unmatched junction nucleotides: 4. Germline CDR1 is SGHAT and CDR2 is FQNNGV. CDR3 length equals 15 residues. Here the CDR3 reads CASSLDGRGYEKLFF. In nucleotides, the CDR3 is TGTGCCAGCAGCTTAGATGGCAGGGGGTATGAAAAACTGTTTTTT.

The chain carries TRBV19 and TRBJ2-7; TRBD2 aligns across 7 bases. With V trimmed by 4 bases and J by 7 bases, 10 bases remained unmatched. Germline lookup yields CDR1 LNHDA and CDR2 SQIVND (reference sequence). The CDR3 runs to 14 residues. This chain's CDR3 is CASSTRQGREEQYF. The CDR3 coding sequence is TGTGCCAGTAGTACCCGCCAAGGGCGGGAGGAGCAGTACTTC.

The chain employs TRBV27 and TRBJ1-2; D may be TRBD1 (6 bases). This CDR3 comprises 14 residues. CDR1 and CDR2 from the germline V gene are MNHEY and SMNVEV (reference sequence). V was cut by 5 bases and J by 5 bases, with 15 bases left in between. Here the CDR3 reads CASSDSQGGYGYTF. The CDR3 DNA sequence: TGTGCCAGCAGTGACTCACAGGGAGGGTATGGCTACACCTTC.

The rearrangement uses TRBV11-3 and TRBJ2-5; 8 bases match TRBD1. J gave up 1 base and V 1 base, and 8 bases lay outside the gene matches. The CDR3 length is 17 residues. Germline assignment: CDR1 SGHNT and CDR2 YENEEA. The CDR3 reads CASSLGRDRSFQETQYF. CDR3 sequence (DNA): TGTGCCAGCAGCTTAGGCCGGGACAGGAGTTTCCAAGAGACCCAGTACTTC.

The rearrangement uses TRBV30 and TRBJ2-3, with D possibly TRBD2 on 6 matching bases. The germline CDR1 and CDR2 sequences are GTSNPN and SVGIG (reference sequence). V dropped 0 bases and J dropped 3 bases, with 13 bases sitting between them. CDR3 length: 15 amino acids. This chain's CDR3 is CAWSVSGLGTDTQYF. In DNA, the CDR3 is TGTGCCTGGAGTGTTTCGGGACTCGGGACAGATACGCAGTATTTT.

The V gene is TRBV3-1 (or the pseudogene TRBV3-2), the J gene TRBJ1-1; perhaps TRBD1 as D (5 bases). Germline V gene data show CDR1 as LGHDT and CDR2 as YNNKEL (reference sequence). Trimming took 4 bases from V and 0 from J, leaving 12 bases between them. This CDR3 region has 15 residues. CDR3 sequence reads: CASSLQGNLNTEAFF. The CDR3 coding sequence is TGTGCCAGCAGCCTCCAGGGAAACCTGAACACTGAAGCTTTCTTT.

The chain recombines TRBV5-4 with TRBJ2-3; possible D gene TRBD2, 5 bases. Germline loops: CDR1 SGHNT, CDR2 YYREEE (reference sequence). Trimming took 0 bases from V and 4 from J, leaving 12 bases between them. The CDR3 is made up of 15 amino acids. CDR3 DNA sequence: TGTGCCAGCAGCTTGGATCCCGGAGGCGCAGATACGCAGTATTTT. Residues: CASSLDPGGADTQYF.

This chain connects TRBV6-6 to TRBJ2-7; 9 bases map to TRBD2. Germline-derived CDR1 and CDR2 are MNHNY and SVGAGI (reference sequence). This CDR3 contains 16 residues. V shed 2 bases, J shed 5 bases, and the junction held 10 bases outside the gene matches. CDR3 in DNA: TGTGCCAGCAGTTACGTAGCGGGAGAGAGTGGCAACGAGCAGTACTTC. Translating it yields CASSYVAGESGNEQYF.

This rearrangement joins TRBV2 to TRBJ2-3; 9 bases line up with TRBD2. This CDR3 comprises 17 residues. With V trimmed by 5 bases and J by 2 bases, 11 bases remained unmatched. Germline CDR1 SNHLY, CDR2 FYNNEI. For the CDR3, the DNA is TGTGCCAGCAGTTCAAGGGTAGCGGGGGTTCCCACAGATACGCAGTATTTT. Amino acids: CASSSRVAGVPTDTQYF.

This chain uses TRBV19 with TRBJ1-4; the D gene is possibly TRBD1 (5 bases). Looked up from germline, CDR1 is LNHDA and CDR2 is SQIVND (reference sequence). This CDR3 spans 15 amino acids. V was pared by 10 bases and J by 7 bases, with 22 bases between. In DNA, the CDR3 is TGTGCCACCGACGGGGGGGTTTCCCGAAGTGAAAAACTGTTTTTT. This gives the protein CATDGGVSRSEKLFF.

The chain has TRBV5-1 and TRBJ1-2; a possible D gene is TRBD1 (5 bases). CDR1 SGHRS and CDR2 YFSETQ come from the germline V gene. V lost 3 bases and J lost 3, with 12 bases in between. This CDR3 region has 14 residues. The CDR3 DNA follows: TGCGCCAGCAGCTCCGGGGGTGTGGACTATGGCTACACCTTC. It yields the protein CASSSGGVDYGYTF.

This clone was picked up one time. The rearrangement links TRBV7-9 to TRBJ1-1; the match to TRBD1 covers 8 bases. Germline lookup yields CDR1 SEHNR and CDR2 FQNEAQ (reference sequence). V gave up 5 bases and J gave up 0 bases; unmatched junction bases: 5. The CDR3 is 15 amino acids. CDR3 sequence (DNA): TGTGCCAGCAGCGTACAGGGGGAAATGAACACTGAAGCTTTCTTT. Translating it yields CASSVQGEMNTEAFF.